The entry that follows covers one TCR beta chain sequence. The V end lost 0 bases, the J end lost 4 bases, and 6 bases lay between the germline ends. The CDR3 covers 12 residues. CDR1 and CDR2 (germline): GTSNPN, SVGIG (reference sequence). Then a second PCR, running roughly 6 to 11 cycles, was carried out with a sample-barcoded 5' primer and a J-beta primer mix. TCRdb analysed the 5' RACE reads with MiXCR anew, one entry per CDR3 protein. The sample includes about 1,600,000 distinct CDR3 sequences, about 43% of them seen just once. The entry originates in a study of blood T cells in healthy people across ages.

The V gene is TRBV30, the J gene TRBJ2-5; D unresolved. Sequenced: blood. This clonotype was sampled from a woman aged 18-29 years in good health. The CDR3 DNA reads TGTGCCTGGAGTGTTTTGGGAGAGACCCAGTACTTC. Translating gives CAWSVLGETQYF.